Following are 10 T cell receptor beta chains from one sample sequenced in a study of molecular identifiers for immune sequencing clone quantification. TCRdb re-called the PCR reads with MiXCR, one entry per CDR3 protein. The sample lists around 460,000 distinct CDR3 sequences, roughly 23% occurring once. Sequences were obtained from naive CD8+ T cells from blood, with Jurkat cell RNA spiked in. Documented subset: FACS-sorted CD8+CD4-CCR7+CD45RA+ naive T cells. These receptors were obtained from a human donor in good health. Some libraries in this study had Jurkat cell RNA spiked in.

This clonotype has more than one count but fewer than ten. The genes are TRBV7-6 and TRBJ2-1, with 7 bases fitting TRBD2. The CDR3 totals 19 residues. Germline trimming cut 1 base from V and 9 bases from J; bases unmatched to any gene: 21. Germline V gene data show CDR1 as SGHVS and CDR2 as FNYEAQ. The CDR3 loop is CASSLDAPLAGARLGEQFF. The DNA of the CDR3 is TGTGCCAGCAGCTTAGATGCCCCATTGGCGGGAGCGCGTCTTGGTGAGCAGTTCTTC.

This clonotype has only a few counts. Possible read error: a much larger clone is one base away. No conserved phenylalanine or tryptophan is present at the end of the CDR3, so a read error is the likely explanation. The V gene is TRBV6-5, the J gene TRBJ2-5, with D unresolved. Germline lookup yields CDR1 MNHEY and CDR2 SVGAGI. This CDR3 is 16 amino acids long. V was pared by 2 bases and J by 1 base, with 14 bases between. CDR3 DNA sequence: TGTGCCAGCAGTTACAGTCCTTATATGATCCAAGAGACCCAGTACTCC. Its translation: CASSYSPYMIQETQYS.

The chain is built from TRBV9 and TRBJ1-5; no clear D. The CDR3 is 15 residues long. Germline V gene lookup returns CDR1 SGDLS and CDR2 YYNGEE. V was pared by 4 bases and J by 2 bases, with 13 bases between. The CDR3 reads CASSRASGGNQPQHF. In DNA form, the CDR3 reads TGTGCCAGCAGCCGTGCTTCTGGGGGCAATCAGCCCCAGCATTTT.

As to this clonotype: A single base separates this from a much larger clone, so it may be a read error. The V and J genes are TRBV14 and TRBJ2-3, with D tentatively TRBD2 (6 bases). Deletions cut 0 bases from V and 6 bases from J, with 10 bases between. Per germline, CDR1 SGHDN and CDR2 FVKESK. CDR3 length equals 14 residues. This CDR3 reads CASSQDHRGDTQYF. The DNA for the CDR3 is TGTGCCAGCAGCCAAGATCATCGGGGGGATACGCAGTATTTT. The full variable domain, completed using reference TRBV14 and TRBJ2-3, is EAGVTQFPSHSVIEKGQTVTLRCDPISGHDNLYWYRRVMGKEIKFLLHFVKESKQDESGMPNNRFLAERTGGTYSTLKVQPAELEDSGVYFCASSQDHRGDTQYFGPGTRLTVL.

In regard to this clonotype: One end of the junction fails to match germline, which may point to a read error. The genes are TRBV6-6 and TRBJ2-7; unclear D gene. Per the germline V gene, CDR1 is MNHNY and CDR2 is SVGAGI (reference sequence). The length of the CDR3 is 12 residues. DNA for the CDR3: TGTGCCAGCAGCCCCAGAATGTACGAGCGGTACTTC. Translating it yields CASSPRMYERYF.

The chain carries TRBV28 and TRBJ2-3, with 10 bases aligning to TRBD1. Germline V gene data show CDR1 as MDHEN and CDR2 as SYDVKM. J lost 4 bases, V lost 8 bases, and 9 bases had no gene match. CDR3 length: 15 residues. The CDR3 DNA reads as TGTGCCAGCGCAGTGGGGGGACAGGGGCCAGATACGCAGTATTTT. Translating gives CASAVGGQGPDTQYF.

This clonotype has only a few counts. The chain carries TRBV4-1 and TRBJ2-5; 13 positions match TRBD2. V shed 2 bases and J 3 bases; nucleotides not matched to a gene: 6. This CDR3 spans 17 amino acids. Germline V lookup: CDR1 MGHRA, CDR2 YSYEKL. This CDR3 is CASSQTTGTSGEETQYF. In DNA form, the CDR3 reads TGCGCCAGCAGCCAAACTACGGGGACTAGCGGGGAAGAGACCCAGTACTTC.

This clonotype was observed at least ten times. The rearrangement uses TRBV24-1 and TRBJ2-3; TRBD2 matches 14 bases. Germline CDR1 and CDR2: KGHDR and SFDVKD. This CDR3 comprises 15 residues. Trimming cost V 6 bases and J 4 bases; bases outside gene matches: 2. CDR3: CATSSGLAGADTQYF. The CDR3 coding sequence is TGTGCCACCAGTTCGGGACTAGCGGGAGCAGATACGCAGTATTTT.

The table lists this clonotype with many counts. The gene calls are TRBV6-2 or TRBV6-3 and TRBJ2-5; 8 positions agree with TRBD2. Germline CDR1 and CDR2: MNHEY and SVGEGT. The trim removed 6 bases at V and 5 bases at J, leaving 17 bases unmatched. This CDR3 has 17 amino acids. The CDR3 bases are TGTGCCAGCAGCCCCTTCGGGTTAAGCGGGAGTAGCGAGACCCAGTACTTC. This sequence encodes CASSPFGLSGSSETQYF.

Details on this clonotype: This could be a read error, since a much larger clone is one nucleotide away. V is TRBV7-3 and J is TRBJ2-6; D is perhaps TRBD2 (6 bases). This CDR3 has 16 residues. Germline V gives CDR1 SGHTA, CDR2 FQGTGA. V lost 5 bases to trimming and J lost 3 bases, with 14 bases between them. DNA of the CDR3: TGTGCCAGCAGCCCTAATCGGGGGTTTGGGGCCAACGTCCTGACTTTC. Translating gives CASSPNRGFGANVLTF.